Each of the 18 T cell receptor beta chains below was sequenced from the same sample in a study of blood T cell repertoires in COVID-19. TCRdb's copy holds only in-frame clones and misses some; the assay was immunoSEQ multiplex PCR. Of 150,000 to 200,000 clones listed, about 81% are singletons. Sequenced material: peripheral blood. Receptors were obtained from a man in his fifties or sixties with active or convalescent COVID-19.

This clone showed up just a few times. V usage is TRBV7-9 and J usage is TRBJ2-3; 13 bases agree with TRBD2. The length of the CDR3 is 16 residues. With V trimmed by 5 bases and J by 0 bases, 2 bases remained unmatched. In germline, CDR1 is SEHNR, CDR2 FQNEAQ (reference sequence). The chain's CDR3 is CASSLGLAGSTDTQYF. The CDR3 DNA reads TGTGCCAGCAGCCTGGGACTAGCGGGGAGCACAGATACGCAGTATTTT.

V is TRBV5-1 and J is TRBJ2-7, with a tentative D call TRBD1 (6 bases). Germline V lookup: CDR1 SGHRS, CDR2 YFSETQ. Trimming cost V 1 base and J 5 bases, with 16 bases left between them. This CDR3 region has 15 residues. The CDR3 region has the DNA TGCGCCAGCAGCTTGTCCCCAGGGGATCGCGACGAGCAGTACTTC. Its protein is CASSLSPGDRDEQYF. The whole variable domain, filled in from reference TRBV5-1 and TRBJ2-7, reads KAGVTQTPRYLIKTRGQQVTLSCSPISGHRSVSWYQQTPGQGLQFLFEYFSETQRNKGNFPGRFSGRQFSNSRSEMNVSTLELGDSALYLCASSLSPGDRDEQYFGPGTRLTVT.

The chain carries TRBV6-5 and TRBJ2-7, with TRBD2 identical over 8 bases. Germline V gene sequence: CDR1 MNHEY, CDR2 SVGAGI. The CDR3 sequence is 15 residues long. The V segment lost 2 bases and the J segment 6 bases; nucleotides outside the gene matches: 9. In nucleotides, the CDR3 is TGTGCCAGCAGTTACGGACCTGACGGGGGGGTCGAGCAGTACTTC. It yields the protein CASSYGPDGGVEQYF.

The chain joins TRBV27 to TRBJ2-3, with TRBD1 identical over 8 bases. V was clipped by 6 bases and J by 5 bases; unmatched bases: 10. The germline V gene encodes CDR1 MNHEY and CDR2 SMNVEV (reference sequence). This CDR3 spans 15 amino acids. The CDR3 coding sequence is TGTGCCAGCAGCCAACCAGGGGGCGCGGGAGATACGCAGTATTTT. The encoded protein is CASSQPGGAGDTQYF.

This rearrangement joins TRBV6-5 to TRBJ1-1; no definite D call. CDR3 size: 14 residues. Trimming shortened V by 2 bases and J by 8 bases, and 15 bases separated the two germline ends. Germline V CDR1 and CDR2: MNHEY, SVGAGI. CDR3 in amino acids: CASSYATRPGEAFF. The CDR3 bases are TGTGCCAGCAGTTACGCCACGAGACCGGGGGAAGCTTTCTTT.

The chain links TRBV7-9 to TRBJ2-7; 11 bases line up with TRBD2. In germline, CDR1 is SEHNR, CDR2 FQNEAQ (reference sequence). The ends lost 5 bases at V and 6 bases at J; junction bases unmatched: 6. This CDR3 contains 14 residues. The CDR3 DNA is TGTGCCAGCAGCCAGATAGCGGGAGGGGGCGAGCAGTACTTC. The encoded protein is CASSQIAGGGEQYF.

DNA of the CDR3: TGTGCCAGCAGATCCCCCACTCGGCGTCGGACAGATGACTATGGCTACACCTTC. This sequence encodes CASRSPTRRRTDDYGYTF. J is TRBJ1-2 and V is TRBV27; D is perhaps TRBD1 (6 bases). The CDR3 loop spans 18 amino acids. V lost 6 bases to trimming and J lost 3 bases, with 26 bases between them. Per germline, CDR1 MNHEY and CDR2 SMNVEV (reference sequence).

V is TRBV15 and J is TRBJ1-2, with TRBD1 matching 7 bases. Trimming removed 5 bases from V and 2 bases from J; junction bases left unmatched: 14. Per germline, CDR1 LNHNV and CDR2 YYDKDF (reference sequence). This CDR3 has 17 amino acids. CDR3 in amino acids: CATSPFLTGSINYGYTF. The CDR3 region has the DNA TGTGCCACCAGCCCCTTTCTGACAGGGTCCATCAACTATGGCTACACCTTC.

This chain joins TRBV6-5 and TRBJ2-7; 8 bases match TRBD1. Losses at the gene ends were 2 bases for V and 4 bases for J; bases not matched to a gene: 4. The CDR3 sequence is 14 residues long. Germline CDR1 and CDR2: MNHEY and SVGAGI. CDR3 DNA: TGTGCCAGCAGTTACGACAGGGGTTTTTACGAGCAGTACTTC. Amino acids: CASSYDRGFYEQYF.

This clone was picked up a small number of times. This chain joins TRBV27 and TRBJ1-3; D remains ambiguous. The CDR3 has 17 amino acids. Germline assignment: CDR1 MNHEY and CDR2 SMNVEV (reference sequence). V was trimmed by 2 bases and J by 2 bases, leaving 16 bases between them. CDR3 in DNA: TGTGCCAGCAGTTTAACCCCGCCCCGGGAAGCTGGAAACACCATATATTTT. It specifies CASSLTPPREAGNTIYF.

The chain couples TRBV3-1 (or the pseudogene TRBV3-2) to TRBJ2-5; no firm D call. CDR3 size: 12 residues. With 5 bases removed from V and 4 bases from J, the gap between germline ends came to 8 bases. The V gene's germline CDR1 is LGHDT and CDR2 YNNKEL (reference sequence). The CDR3 bases are TGTGCCAGCAGCTCCGTTTCAGAGACCCAGTACTTC. This codes for CASSSVSETQYF.

The chain combines TRBV9 with TRBJ2-7, with 10 nucleotides matching TRBD1. This CDR3 comprises 14 residues. With 4 bases clipped from V and 6 bases from J, the junction kept 7 bases outside the gene matches. The germline V gene encodes CDR1 SGDLS and CDR2 YYNGEE. The CDR3 DNA sequence: TGTGCCAGCAGCCCCTCCGGGACAGGGGTCGAGCAGTACTTC. Translating gives CASSPSGTGVEQYF.

The chain has TRBV2 and TRBJ2-2, with TRBD2 matching over 7 bases. The CDR3 is made up of 16 amino acids. Germline V gene sequence: CDR1 SNHLY, CDR2 FYNNEI. The ends lost 2 bases at V and 2 bases at J; junction bases unmatched: 5. The CDR3 protein is CASSETSDANTGELFF. The CDR3 DNA is TGTGCCAGCAGTGAAACTAGCGACGCTAACACCGGGGAGCTGTTTTTT.

V is TRBV10-2 and J is TRBJ2-2; possibly TRBD2 for D (5 bases). V was pared by 3 bases and J by 3 bases, with 5 bases between. The CDR3 consists of 13 residues. Germline V CDR1 and CDR2: WSHSY, SAAADI. The CDR3 DNA is TGCGCCAGCAGTGACGGGGACACCGGGGAGCTGTTTTTT. This translates into CASSDGDTGELFF.

The V and J genes are TRBV13 and TRBJ2-2; 7 bases agree with TRBD1. CDR1 PRHDT and CDR2 FYEKMQ come from the germline V gene (reference sequence). The CDR3 spans 15 residues. J lost 4 bases, V lost 6 bases, and 8 bases had no gene match. CDR3 protein: CASRAPGQTTGELFF. DNA of the CDR3: TGTGCCAGCAGAGCGCCGGGACAGACCACCGGGGAGCTGTTTTTT.

This rearrangement joins TRBV5-6 to TRBJ1-5, with 8 bases matching TRBD1. The germline V gene has CDR1 SGHDT and CDR2 YYEEEE. This CDR3 has 17 amino acids. The ends lost 1 base at V and 3 bases at J; junction bases unmatched: 9. For the CDR3, the DNA is TGTGCCAGCAGCTTGTTGGGTGACAGGGGCCCCAATCAGCCCCAGCATTTT. The encoded protein is CASSLLGDRGPNQPQHF.

This clone came up a few times. The chain joins TRBV5-6 to TRBJ2-1, with TRBD2 matching 9 bases. V gave up 2 bases and J gave up 4 bases; unmatched junction bases: 10. The CDR3 has 17 amino acids. Germline V gene lookup returns CDR1 SGHDT and CDR2 YYEEEE. This CDR3 is CASSFGAGGLLYNEQFF. CDR3 nucleotide sequence: TGTGCCAGCAGCTTCGGTGCGGGAGGGCTCTTATACAATGAGCAGTTCTTC.

V is TRBV3-1 (or the pseudogene TRBV3-2) and J is TRBJ2-5; no clear D. V was clipped by 0 bases and J by 5 bases, with 4 bases between them. Per germline, CDR1 LGHDT and CDR2 YNNKEL (reference sequence). The CDR3 is 12 amino acids. The CDR3 is CASSQDLETQYF. As DNA, the CDR3 is TGTGCCAGCAGCCAAGATCTTGAGACCCAGTACTTC.